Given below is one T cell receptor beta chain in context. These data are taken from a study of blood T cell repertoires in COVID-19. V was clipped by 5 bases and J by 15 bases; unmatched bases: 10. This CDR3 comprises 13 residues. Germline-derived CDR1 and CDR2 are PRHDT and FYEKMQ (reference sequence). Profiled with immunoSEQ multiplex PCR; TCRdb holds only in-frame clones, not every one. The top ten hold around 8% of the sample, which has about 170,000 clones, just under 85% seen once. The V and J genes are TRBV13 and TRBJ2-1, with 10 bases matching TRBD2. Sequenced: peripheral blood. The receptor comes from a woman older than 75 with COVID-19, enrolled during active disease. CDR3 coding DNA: TGTGCCAGCAGCCGCGGGCTAGCGGGAGTGTGGTTCTTC. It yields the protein CASSRGLAGVWFF.